One sample yielded the 29 T cell receptor beta chains listed below, sequenced in a study of T cell repertoires in cytomegalovirus infection (dated by TCRdb to between 2018 and 2020). This sample's treatment or condition label indicates: in vitro stimulation with specific CMV peptide epitopes to enrich CMV-specific T cells. Instrument on record: Illumina HiSeq 1500. TCRdb reanalyzed the raw reads on its own, using fastp at Q25 for trimming and MiXCR for clone calling, and kept in-frame beta chains. Rows merge per CDR3 protein into single entries with the most common DNA and genes. The sample records under 350,000 distinct CDR3 sequences, roughly a fifth of which are singletons. The ten largest clones represent roughly a fifth of the sample. These receptors are not linked to any known antigen. The material sequenced was cultured PBMCs, taken from culture after CMV antigen stimulation. Source of these receptors: a human donor in good health (CMV status not recorded). Some clones in this sample may be carry-over from other donors' samples.

This clonotype came up a few times. The chain carries TRBV6-2 or TRBV6-3 and TRBJ2-1; no clear D gene. The CDR3 runs to 15 residues. Looked up from germline, CDR1 is MNHEY and CDR2 is SVGEGT. With 4 bases removed from V and 2 bases from J, the gap between germline ends came to 12 bases. The CDR3 region is CASSSLRGPYNEQFF. In DNA, the CDR3 is TGTGCCAGCAGTTCCCTGAGAGGCCCCTACAATGAGCAGTTCTTC.

The chain uses TRBV20-1 and TRBJ2-5; 9 nucleotides agree with TRBD2. This CDR3 is 16 amino acids long. The V segment lost 1 base and the J segment 1 base; nucleotides outside the gene matches: 7. Germline values: CDR1 DFQATT, CDR2 SNEGSKA (reference sequence). The CDR3 loop reads CSARVGLAGIQETQYF. DNA of the CDR3: TGCAGTGCTAGAGTCGGTCTAGCGGGGATCCAAGAGACCCAGTACTTC.

This clonotype was found many times. This sequence joins TRBV6-1 and TRBJ2-3; D possibly corresponds to TRBD2 (5 bases). The germline V and J ends were trimmed by 10 bases and 0 bases, with 14 bases remaining between them. The CDR3 extends over 14 amino acids. Germline CDR1 is MNHNS and CDR2 is SASEGT. As DNA, the CDR3 is TGTGCCACCCTCTCCGCTAGCAGCACAGATACGCAGTATTTT. It specifies CATLSASSTDTQYF.

This clonotype turned up a few times. This chain uses TRBV19 with TRBJ2-1; no definite D call. Germline CDR1 reads LNHDA; CDR2 reads SQIVND (reference sequence). Between the trimmed V and J ends, which lost 1 base and 13 bases, there was a span of 14 bases. The CDR3 loop spans 13 amino acids. The CDR3 region is CASSIVGYSEQFF. For the CDR3, the DNA is TGTGCCAGTAGTATAGTAGGGTATTCGGAACAGTTCTTC. Full variable domain (remainder filled in from reference TRBV19 and TRBJ2-1): DGGITQSPKYLFRKEGQNVTLSCEQNLNHDAMYWYRQDPGQGLRLIYYSQIVNDFQKGDIAEGYSVSREKKESFPLTVTSAQKNPTAFYLCASSIVGYSEQFFGPGTRLTVL.

The genes are TRBV11-3 and TRBJ2-5; 8 bases map to TRBD2. The CDR3 totals 15 residues. Germline V CDR1 and CDR2: SGHNT, YENEEA. V shed 3 bases, J shed 1 base, and the junction held 4 bases outside the gene matches. This CDR3 reads CASSFIGRAQETQYF. The CDR3 DNA follows: TGTGCCAGCAGCTTTATCGGGAGGGCCCAAGAGACCCAGTACTTC.

The gene calls are TRBV27 and TRBJ2-4; D is ambiguous. The CDR3 is 13 amino acids. CDR1 is MNHEY and CDR2 is SMNVEV in the germline V gene (reference sequence). The V and J ends lost 7 bases and 4 bases respectively, with 11 bases between them. CDR3 protein: CASKPKPKNIQYF. DNA of the CDR3: TGTGCCAGCAAGCCGAAGCCAAAAAACATTCAGTACTTC.

The J gene is TRBJ1-4, the V gene TRBV20-1; D unresolved. This CDR3 contains 14 residues. Per the germline V gene, CDR1 is DFQATT and CDR2 is SNEGSKA (reference sequence). V lost 3 bases to trimming and J lost 4 bases, with 12 bases between them. CDR3 DNA sequence: TGCAGTGCTAGTCTACCGGACGGTAATGAAAAACTGTTTTTT. It yields the protein CSASLPDGNEKLFF.

This clonotype was detected a few times. The V call is TRBV19, the J call TRBJ1-5; D gene uncertain. The V end was cut by 7 bases, the J end by 3 bases, with 13 bases between. Germline CDR1 and CDR2: LNHDA and SQIVND (reference sequence). This CDR3 is 14 amino acids long. CDR3 bases: TGTGCCAGTACCGACATAACTCACAATCAGCCCCAGCATTTT. It yields the protein CASTDITHNQPQHF.

This clonotype was detected only a few times. This chain uses TRBV2 with TRBJ2-7; D ambiguous. The CDR3 sequence is 10 residues long. Trimming stripped 8 bases from V and 6 bases from J, with 8 bases between. Germline V CDR1 and CDR2: SNHLY, FYNNEI. CDR3 nucleotides: TGTGCCAGCGAGTTGTTCGAGCAGTACTTC. It translates to CASELFEQYF. Based on the CDR3 plus reference TRBV2 and TRBJ2-7, the full variable domain is EPEVTQTPSHQVTQMGQEVILRCVPISNHLYFYWYRQILGQKVEFLVSFYNNEISEKSEIFDDQFSVERPDGSNFTLKIRSTKLEDSAMYFCASELFEQYFGPGTRLTVT.

The table lists this clonotype with many counts. This chain links TRBV7-2 with TRBJ2-3; the match to TRBD2 covers 12 bases. CDR3 length: 16 amino acids. The J segment lost 7 bases and the V segment lost 1 base, leaving 6 bases of the junction unmatched. Germline CDR1 is SGHTA and CDR2 is FQGNSA. The CDR3 DNA sequence: TGTGCCAGCAGCTTAGGACTAGCGGGGGTTTTGAATACGCAGTATTTT. Residues: CASSLGLAGVLNTQYF.

CDR3: CASSSRGGSLYNEQFF. CDR3 DNA: TGTGCCAGCAGCTCCCGGGGCGGGAGCCTGTACAATGAGCAGTTCTTC. This rearrangement joins TRBV12-3 or TRBV12-4 to TRBJ2-1, with TRBD2 matching 7 bases. V gave up 6 bases and J gave up 4 bases; unmatched junction bases: 12. The CDR3 runs 16 residues.

This rearrangement joins TRBV20-1 to TRBJ2-2; 10 bases are a match to TRBD1. This CDR3 contains 17 residues. V shed 5 bases and J 1 base; nucleotides not matched to a gene: 10. Germline V CDR1 and CDR2: DFQATT, SNEGSKA (reference sequence). For the CDR3, the DNA is TGCAGTGCTCCCGAAAAAAGGACAGGGGGGAACACCGGGGAGCTGTTTTTT. Amino acid sequence: CSAPEKRTGGNTGELFF.

This clonotype was seen ten or more times. J is TRBJ1-1 and V is TRBV6-5; tentatively, D is TRBD1 (6 bases). This CDR3 spans 16 amino acids. V was shortened by 11 bases and J by 5 bases, with 27 bases between the two germline ends. Germline CDR1 reads MNHEY; CDR2 reads SVGAGI. The CDR3 reads CAASRIGGGPKTEAFF. The CDR3 nucleotides read TGTGCCGCGTCCCGAATAGGGGGGGGGCCCAAGACTGAAGCTTTCTTT.

V and J are TRBV7-9 and TRBJ1-2; D is unclear. Germline CDR1 and CDR2: SEHNR and FQNEAQ (reference sequence). Trimming removed 4 bases at V and 5 bases at J, with 8 bases between. This CDR3 is built from 12 residues. CDR3 amino acids: CASSSSHYGYTF. CDR3 bases: TGTGCCAGCAGCTCCTCGCATTATGGCTACACCTTC.

This clonotype showed up many times. The chain has TRBV28 and TRBJ1-4, with unresolved D. The V gene's germline CDR1 is MDHEN and CDR2 SYDVKM. Trimming removed 5 bases at V and 4 bases at J, with 17 bases between. The CDR3 spans 16 residues. In DNA form, the CDR3 reads TGTGCCAGCAGTGGGATAAGAGGGCAGTTTAATGAAAAACTGTTTTTT. This encodes CASSGIRGQFNEKLFF.

The CDR3 DNA sequence: TGTGCCAGCAGTGCAATGACAGGGGGGTTCTACGAGCAGTACTTC. Protein sequence: CASSAMTGGFYEQYF. The V gene is TRBV12-3 or TRBV12-4, the J gene TRBJ2-7; 9 bases map to TRBD1. The CDR3 loop spans 15 amino acids. V lost 5 bases, J lost 3 bases, and 8 bases stayed unmatched.

The J gene is TRBJ2-4, the V gene TRBV12-3 or TRBV12-4; TRBD1 matches at 9 bases. The CDR3 spans 14 residues. The trim removed 4 bases at V and 5 bases at J, leaving 3 bases unmatched. The CDR3 loop is CASSSWTGENIQYF. The CDR3 region has the DNA TGTGCCAGCAGTTCGTGGACAGGGGAAAACATTCAGTACTTC.

This clonotype was counted a few times. The chain recombines TRBV12-3 or TRBV12-4 with TRBJ2-3, with D tentatively TRBD1 (6 bases). The CDR3 has 15 amino acids. V was clipped by 7 bases and J by 2 bases, with 16 bases between them. In nucleotides, the CDR3 is TGTGCCAGCATTGACACCAGGGGAAACACAGATACGCAGTATTTT. Its protein is CASIDTRGNTDTQYF.

This clonotype has at least ten counts. CDR3 loop: CASSFAPPGSDQPQHF. The CDR3 DNA sequence: TGTGCCAGCAGTTTCGCCCCCCCAGGGTCGGATCAGCCCCAGCATTTT. V usage is TRBV28 and J usage is TRBJ1-5; weak D call: TRBD1 (5 bases). V was pared by 3 bases and J by 5 bases, with 17 bases between. Germline CDR1 and CDR2: MDHEN and SYDVKM. CDR3 size: 16 residues.

This clonotype has at least ten counts. J is TRBJ1-5 and V is TRBV5-8; a possible D gene is TRBD1 (5 bases). Per the germline V gene, CDR1 is SGHTS and CDR2 is YDEGEE. CDR3 length: 16 residues. Trimming cost V 0 bases and J 0 bases, with 10 bases left between them. CDR3 sequence: CASSLGQPNSNQPQHF. In DNA, the CDR3 is TGTGCCAGCAGCTTGGGACAGCCTAATAGCAATCAGCCCCAGCATTTT.

This clonotype was found a few times. V usage is TRBV7-3 and J usage is TRBJ2-3; D gene uncertain. CDR1 and CDR2 (germline): SGHTA, FQGTGA. The CDR3 extends over 12 amino acids. The V and J ends lost 3 bases and 6 bases respectively, with 7 bases between them. CDR3 amino acids: CASSFPDDTQYF. The CDR3, as DNA: TGTGCCAGCAGCTTCCCAGATGATACGCAGTATTTT. The complete variable domain, with remaining parts taken from reference TRBV7-3 and TRBJ2-3, reads GAGVSQTPSNKVTEKGKYVELRCDPISGHTALYWYRQSLGQGPEFLIYFQGTGAADDSGLPNDRFFAVRPEGSVSTLKIQRTERGDSAVYLCASSFPDDTQYFGPGTRLTVL.

This clonotype was detected only a few times. The gene calls are TRBV5-8 and TRBJ2-1; no clear D. Germline CDR1 is SGHTS and CDR2 is YDEGEE. V shed 0 bases and J shed 0 bases, with 13 bases lying between them. CDR3 length: 17 residues. CDR3 coding DNA: TGTGCCAGCAGCTTGGATATAGGCAGGAGCTCCTACAATGAGCAGTTCTTC. Protein product: CASSLDIGRSSYNEQFF.

The chain employs TRBV4-3 and TRBJ1-6; D gene unclear. Germline V gene lookup returns CDR1 LGHNA and CDR2 YSLEER. The CDR3 is 15 amino acids. With 3 bases removed from V and 7 bases from J, the gap between germline ends came to 13 bases. CDR3 sequence (DNA): TGCGCCAGCAGCCAGAGTACGACGGGGAATTCACCCCTCCACTTT. This sequence encodes CASSQSTTGNSPLHF.

This clonotype has a handful of counts. The chain carries TRBV7-2 and TRBJ2-1; tentative D call: TRBD2 (5 bases). There are 15 residues in the CDR3. Germline V gives CDR1 SGHTA, CDR2 FQGNSA. The V gene lost 0 bases and the J gene lost 8 bases, with 14 bases spanning the gap. The CDR3 DNA reads TGTGCCAGCAGCTTAGCGGTAGGGAGAGGCGATGAGCAGTTCTTC. This translates into CASSLAVGRGDEQFF.

J is TRBJ2-7 and V is TRBV4-3, with unresolved D. The germline V gene encodes CDR1 LGHNA and CDR2 YSLEER. Trimming took off 0 bases at V and 3 bases at J, with 12 bases between the two ends. The CDR3 is 15 residues long. CDR3 residues: CASSQEAHYDYEQYV. For the CDR3, the DNA is TGCGCCAGCAGCCAAGAAGCTCACTACGACTACGAGCAGTACGTC.

The genes are TRBV9 and TRBJ1-2, with TRBD1 matching over 7 bases. The ends lost 2 bases at V and 1 base at J; junction bases unmatched: 2. This CDR3 spans 14 amino acids. Germline V gene sequence: CDR1 SGDLS, CDR2 YYNGEE. CDR3 amino acids: CASSVGTDNYGYTF. CDR3 nucleotides: TGTGCCAGCAGCGTGGGGACAGATAACTATGGCTACACCTTC.

The V and J genes are TRBV12-3 or TRBV12-4 and TRBJ2-5; no reliable D call. Trimming stripped 1 base from V and 3 bases from J, with 9 bases between. The CDR3 spans 14 residues. The CDR3 DNA follows: TGTGCCAGCAGTTTAGAAAAAAGGGAAGAGACCCAGTACTTC. This translates into CASSLEKREETQYF.

This chain links TRBV7-6 with TRBJ2-2; 11 nucleotides agree with TRBD2. The junction had 5 bases not matched to a gene; V was cut back by 5 bases and J by 3 bases. Germline CDR1 is SGHVS and CDR2 is FNYEAQ. This CDR3 is built from 16 residues. This chain's CDR3 is CASSPLAGAYTGELFF. CDR3 DNA: TGTGCCAGCAGCCCACTAGCGGGAGCCTACACCGGGGAGCTGTTTTTT.

This clonotype was observed at least ten times. The chain uses TRBV7-8 and TRBJ1-6, with D unclear. The V and J ends lost 1 base and 9 bases respectively, with 7 bases between them. The CDR3 contains 13 residues. In germline, CDR1 is SGHVS, CDR2 FQNEAQ. Here the CDR3 DNA reads TGTGCCAGCAGCTTAGATCTGGGTTCACCCCTCCACTTT. Translation gives CASSLDLGSPLHF.